Sequencing of this TCR beta chain was carried out in a study of beta chain features in type 1 diabetes. Study-level points and caveats: More deletions and fewer insertions at VDJ junctions were seen in type 1 diabetes patients. Sequencing the cDNA could make cells with high TCR expression show up more than they should.

The CDR3 has 15 amino acids. The V and J ends lost 4 bases and 7 bases, in that order; junction bases with no gene match: 8. The germline gives CDR1 SEHNR, CDR2 FQNEAQ (reference sequence). Stem cell-like memory, regulatory, central memory and naive CD4+ cells were sorted via CD45RO/CCR7/CD25/CD127/CD95/CD27. The count of this clone is one. The antigen is not known. Expressed TCRB transcripts got sequenced, as all isolated RNA was reverse transcribed. The table came from immunoSEQ multiplex PCR; TCRdb's copy has only in-frame clones and leaves some out. The repertoire consists of almost 250,000 clones, with 13% to 15% occurring once and the leading ten covering 0.025% to 0.03%.

This chain links TRBV7-9 with TRBJ2-7; 12 bases are shared with TRBD2. This clonotype was obtained from a woman aged 40 to 55 in good health. What was sequenced was naive CD4+ T cells from blood. CDR3 DNA: TGTGCCAGCAGCTCTTGGACTAGCGGGGAAGGAGAGCAGTACTTC. It specifies CASSSWTSGEGEQYF.